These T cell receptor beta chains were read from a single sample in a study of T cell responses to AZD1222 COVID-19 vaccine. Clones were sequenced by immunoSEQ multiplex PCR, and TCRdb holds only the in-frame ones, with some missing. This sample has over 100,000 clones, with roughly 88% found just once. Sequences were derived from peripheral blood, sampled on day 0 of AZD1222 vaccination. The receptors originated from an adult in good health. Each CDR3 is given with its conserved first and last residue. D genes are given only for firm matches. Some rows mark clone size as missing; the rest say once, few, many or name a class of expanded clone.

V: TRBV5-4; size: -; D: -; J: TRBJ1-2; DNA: TGTGCCAGCAGCTTGGAGGAGGGTGAGGGCTACACCTTC; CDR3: CASSLEEGEGYTF
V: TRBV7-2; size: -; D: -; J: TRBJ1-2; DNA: TGTGCCAGCAGCCCCCGGACCCTTCCAGAAGGCTATGGCTACACCTTC; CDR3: CASSPRTLPEGYGYTF
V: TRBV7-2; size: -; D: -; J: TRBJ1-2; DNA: TGTGCCAGCAGCAGTAGTGGATGGGAGGGATTCGACTACACCTTC; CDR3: CASSSSGWEGFDYTF
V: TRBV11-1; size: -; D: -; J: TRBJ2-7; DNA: TGTGCCAGCAGCCTACTTGGAGGGACAGCGTCCTACGAGCAGTACTTC; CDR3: CASSLLGGTASYEQYF
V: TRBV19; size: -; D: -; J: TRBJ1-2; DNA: TGTGCCAGTAGTATCATGACAGGCTATGGCTACACCTTC; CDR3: CASSIMTGYGYTF
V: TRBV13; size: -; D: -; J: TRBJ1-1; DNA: TGTGCCAGCAGCCTCCGGCAGGTCAGGGACACTGAAGCTTTCTTT; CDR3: CASSLRQVRDTEAFF
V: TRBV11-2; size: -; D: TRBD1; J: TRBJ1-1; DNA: TGTGCCAGCAGCGAAGACAGGGGGCGTGTTTCGGCTTTCTTT; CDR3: CASSEDRGRVSAFF
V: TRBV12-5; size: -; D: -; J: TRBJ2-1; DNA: TGTGCTAGTGGACTGTGGGCTTATCAACGAGAGCAGTTCTTC; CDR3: CASGLWAYQREQFF
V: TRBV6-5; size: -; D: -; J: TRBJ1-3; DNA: TGTGCCAGCAGTTACTCGCCGGGGTCGCTCGGAAACACCATATATTTT; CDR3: CASSYSPGSLGNTIYF
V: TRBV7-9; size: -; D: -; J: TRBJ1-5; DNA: TGTGCCAGCAGCTTCGGATATAGACAGGTCCTTCTGCATCAGCCCCAGCATTTT; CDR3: CASSFGYRQVLLHQPQHF
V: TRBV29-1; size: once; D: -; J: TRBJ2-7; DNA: TGCAGCGTTGGGGGACAAAATTACGAGCAGTACTTC; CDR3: CSVGGQNYEQYF
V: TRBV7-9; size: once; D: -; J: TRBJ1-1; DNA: TGTGCCAGCAGCGCGCCAGGTGGACAAAGGAACACTGAAGCTTTCTTT; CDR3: CASSAPGGQRNTEAFF
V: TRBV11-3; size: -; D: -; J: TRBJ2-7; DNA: TGTGCCAGCAGCCTACAGGGAACCTACGAGCAGTACTTC; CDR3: CASSLQGTYEQYF
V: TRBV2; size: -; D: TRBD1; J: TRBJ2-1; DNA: TGTGCCAGCAGTTACCGGGACAGGGGTGACAATGAGCAGTTCTTC; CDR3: CASSYRDRGDNEQFF
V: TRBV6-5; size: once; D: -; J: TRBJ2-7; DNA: TGTGCCAGCAGTTACTCGCTAGAGAACTACGAGCAGTACTTC; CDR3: CASSYSLENYEQYF
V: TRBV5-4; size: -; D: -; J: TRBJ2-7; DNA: TGTGCCAGCAGCTTGGAGGCGTACGAGCAGTACTTC; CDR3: CASSLEAYEQYF
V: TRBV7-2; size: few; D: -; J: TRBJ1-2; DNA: TGTGCCAGCACCCTAGGGGCTGCCTATGGCTACACCTTC; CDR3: CASTLGAAYGYTF
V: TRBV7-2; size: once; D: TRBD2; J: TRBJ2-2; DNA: TGTGCCAGCAGCACCGGACTAGCGGGGGCCCCGTTGGCCGGGGAGCTGTTTTTT; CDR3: CASSTGLAGAPLAGELFF
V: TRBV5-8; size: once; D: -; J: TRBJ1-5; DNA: TGTGCCAGCAGCTTGGGACAGCTTAATCAGCCCCAGCATTTT; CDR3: CASSLGQLNQPQHF
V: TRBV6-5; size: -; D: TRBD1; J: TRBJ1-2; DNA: TGTGCCAGCAACTCTCTGGGGACAGGGGTCGGCTACACCTTC; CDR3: CASNSLGTGVGYTF
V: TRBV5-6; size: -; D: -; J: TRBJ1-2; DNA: TGTGCCAGCAGCTTGACAGCTGGGGATGGCTACACCTTC; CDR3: CASSLTAGDGYTF
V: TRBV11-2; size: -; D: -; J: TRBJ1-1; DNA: TGTGCCAGCGGGCGCTTGGGCACTGAAGCTTTCTTT; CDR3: CASGRLGTEAFF
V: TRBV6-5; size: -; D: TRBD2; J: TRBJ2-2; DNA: TGTGCCAGCAGTTACTCTTCATTGGGAGGGACCGGGGAGCTGTTTTTT; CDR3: CASSYSSLGGTGELFF
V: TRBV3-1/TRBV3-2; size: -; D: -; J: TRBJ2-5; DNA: TGTGCCAGCAGCCAAGGGGGCGCGGAGACCCAGTACTTC; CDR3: CASSQGGAETQYF
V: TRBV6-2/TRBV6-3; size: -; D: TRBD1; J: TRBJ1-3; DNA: TGTGCCAGCAGTAAGACAGGGATTTTGGACACCATATATTTT; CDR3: CASSKTGILDTIYF
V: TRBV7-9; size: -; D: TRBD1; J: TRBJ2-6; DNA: TGTGCCAGCAGCCCCCCCGCAGAGAGGGGGCTTGGGGCCAATGTCCTGACTTTC; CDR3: CASSPPAERGLGANVLTF
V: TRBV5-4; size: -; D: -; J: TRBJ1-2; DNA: TGTGCCAGCAGCTTCGATAGGACATTTGGCTACACCTTC; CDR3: CASSFDRTFGYTF
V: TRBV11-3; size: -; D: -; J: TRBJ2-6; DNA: TGTGCCAGCAGCCCTGGACAGTACTCTGGGGCCAACGTCCTGACTTTC; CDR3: CASSPGQYSGANVLTF
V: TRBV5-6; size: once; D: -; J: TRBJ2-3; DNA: TGTGCCAGCAGCTTATCACAGTCTTCTAGCACAGATACGCAGTATTTT; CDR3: CASSLSQSSSTDTQYF
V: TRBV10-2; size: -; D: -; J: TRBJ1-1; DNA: TGCGCCAGCATCAGGGGACAAGAAGCTTTCTTT; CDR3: CASIRGQEAFF
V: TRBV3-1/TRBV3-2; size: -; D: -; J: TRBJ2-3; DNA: TGTGCCAGCAGCCAAGAACAGGTCAGCACAGATACGCAGTATTTT; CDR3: CASSQEQVSTDTQYF
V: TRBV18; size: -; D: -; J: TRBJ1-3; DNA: TGTGCCAGCTCACACGGGACGGTCTCCACCTTGGGCACTGGAAACACCATATATTTT; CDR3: CASSHGTVSTLGTGNTIYF
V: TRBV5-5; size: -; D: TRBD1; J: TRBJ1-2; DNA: TGTGCCAGCAGTTGGGACAGGGATGGCTACACCTTC; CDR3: CASSWDRDGYTF